This entry lists 24 T cell receptor beta chains sequenced from one sample in a study of response to subunit inactivated influenza vaccine. TCRdb reprocessed the RT-PCR reads via MiXCR and lists one record per CDR3 protein. The repertoire has about 170,000 distinct CDR3 sequences, about 11% of them found once; the top ten carry roughly 36%. Source: CD8+ T cells sorted from PBMCs, taken roughly 24 months after vaccination. These receptor sequences come from a man between 50 and 69 years old who received an inactivated influenza vaccine.

This clonotype was counted many times. The chain carries TRBV9 and TRBJ2-1, with D uncertain. Germline values: CDR1 SGDLS, CDR2 YYNGEE. V was shortened by 0 bases and J by 3 bases, with 7 bases between the two germline ends. The CDR3 loop spans 14 amino acids. The CDR3 spells CASSVANSYNEQFF. The CDR3 coding sequence is TGTGCCAGCAGCGTAGCTAATAGCTACAATGAGCAGTTCTTC.

This clonotype was seen ten or more times. The chain couples TRBV10-3 to TRBJ2-1, with a tentative D call TRBD2 (5 bases). The CDR3 contains 11 residues. Germline lookup yields CDR1 ENHRY and CDR2 SYGVKD. V shed 7 bases and J shed 7 bases, with 8 bases lying between them. The CDR3 bases are TGTGCCATCATTTCGGGGAATGAGCAGTTCTTC. Encoded protein: CAIISGNEQFF.

This clonotype was seen a few times. This chain joins TRBV20-1 and TRBJ2-5, with 9 bases identical to TRBD2. The CDR3 is 16 amino acids. Germline trimming cut 1 base from V and 4 bases from J; bases unmatched to any gene: 10. Germline V gives CDR1 DFQATT, CDR2 SNEGSKA (reference sequence). Here the CDR3 reads CSARGLAGLAGETQYF. Here the CDR3 DNA reads TGCAGTGCTAGAGGGCTAGCGGGACTGGCTGGAGAGACCCAGTACTTC.

The chain is built from TRBV7-2 and TRBJ2-5; possible D gene TRBD2, 5 bases. The ends were cut back, 2 bases at V and 7 bases at J, with 14 bases in the middle. The CDR3 sequence is 14 residues long. The V gene's germline CDR1 is SGHTA and CDR2 FQGNSA. This CDR3 reads CASSLFSEKATQYF. The CDR3 DNA follows: TGTGCCAGCAGCTTATTTAGCGAAAAAGCGACCCAGTACTTC.

The rearrangement links TRBV6-1 to TRBJ1-4; maybe TRBD1 (6 bases). V was trimmed by 2 bases and J by 0 bases, leaving 10 bases between them. Germline V gene sequence: CDR1 MNHNS, CDR2 SASEGT. This CDR3 region has 16 residues. CDR3 in DNA: TGTGCCAGCAGTGAAACCAGGGGAGCAACTAATGAAAAACTGTTTTTT. This codes for CASSETRGATNEKLFF.

This clonotype was seen a few times. The chain carries TRBV11-1 and TRBJ2-1; 9 nucleotides line up with TRBD1. The CDR3 runs to 18 residues. Losses at the gene ends were 5 bases for V and 0 bases for J; bases not matched to a gene: 11. Germline V gene sequence: CDR1 SGHAT, CDR2 FQDESV (reference sequence). The CDR3: CASSPPLGTGSSYNEQFF. The DNA for the CDR3 is TGTGCCAGCAGCCCCCCTCTAGGGACAGGGAGCTCCTACAATGAGCAGTTCTTC.

V gene TRBV7-9 combines with J gene TRBJ2-7; 7 positions match TRBD2. From germline, CDR1 is SEHNR and CDR2 FQNEAQ (reference sequence). The CDR3 covers 14 residues. Unmatched junction bases numbered 5, after V lost 5 bases and J lost 1 base. CDR3 sequence reads: CASSHPGGSYEQYF. CDR3 bases: TGTGCCAGCAGCCATCCGGGGGGTTCCTACGAGCAGTACTTC.

V and J are TRBV6-1 and TRBJ2-2, with 7 bases aligning to TRBD1. The CDR3 sequence is 15 residues long. Germline lookup yields CDR1 MNHNS and CDR2 SASEGT. The J segment lost 5 bases and the V segment lost 6 bases, leaving 9 bases of the junction unmatched. The CDR3 loop reads CASSQTTGSTGELFF. CDR3 DNA sequence: TGTGCCAGCAGCCAGACGACAGGGAGTACCGGGGAGCTGTTTTTT.

This clonotype turned up a few times. This rearrangement joins TRBV5-1 to TRBJ1-6; 7 nucleotides align to TRBD1. The CDR3 has 14 residues. Germline-derived CDR1 and CDR2 are SGHRS and YFSETQ. V lost 2 bases and J lost 5; bases outside the gene matches: 1. Written as DNA, the CDR3 is TGCGCCAGCAGCTTAGGGACAGATAATTCACCCCTCCACTTT. It yields the protein CASSLGTDNSPLHF. Variable domain in full (rest from reference TRBV5-1 and TRBJ1-6): KAGVTQTPRYLIKTRGQQVTLSCSPISGHRSVSWYQQTPGQGLQFLFEYFSETQRNKGNFPGRFSGRQFSNSRSEMNVSTLELGDSALYLCASSLGTDNSPLHFGNGTRLTVT.

Ten or more counts support this clonotype. This chain uses TRBV15 with TRBJ1-1; possible D gene TRBD1, 5 bases. The germline CDR1 and CDR2 sequences are LNHNV and YYDKDF (reference sequence). CDR3 length: 15 residues. V lost 0 bases to trimming and J lost 0 bases, with 8 bases between them. The CDR3 DNA reads as TGTGCCACCAGCAGAGACCAGGGCCTGAACACTGAAGCTTTCTTT. Its protein is CATSRDQGLNTEAFF. Full variable domain (remainder filled in from reference TRBV15 and TRBJ1-1): DAMVIQNPRYQVTQFGKPVTLSCSQTLNHNVMYWYQQKSSQAPKLLFHYYDKDFNNEADTPDNFQSRRPNTSFCFLDIRSPGLGDTAMYLCATSRDQGLNTEAFFGQGTRLTVV.

This chain links TRBV7-8 with TRBJ1-1; D remains unclear. Germline V CDR1 and CDR2: SGHVS, FQNEAQ. The CDR3 runs 14 residues. V was shortened by 5 bases and J by 5 bases, with 15 bases between the two germline ends. For the CDR3, the DNA is TGTGCCAGCAGCCGCCGGACGATGGGAACTGAAGCTTTCTTT. It specifies CASSRRTMGTEAFF.

This clonotype was picked up a small number of times. The CDR3 protein is CASSMGVGTEAFF. In DNA form, the CDR3 reads TGTGCCAGTAGTATGGGGGTCGGCACTGAAGCTTTCTTT. This chain connects TRBV19 to TRBJ1-1; a weak D match, TRBD1 (5 bases). CDR3 length equals 13 residues. V lost 3 bases and J lost 4, with 9 bases in between. CDR1 LNHDA and CDR2 SQIVND come from the germline V gene (reference sequence).

This clonotype occurred many times. The CDR3 here is CASSISHQPQHF. DNA for the CDR3: TGTGCCAGTAGTATTTCTCATCAGCCCCAGCATTTT. This chain uses TRBV19 with TRBJ1-5, with D unclear. Between the trimmed V and J ends, which lost 3 bases and 5 bases, there was a span of 5 bases. The CDR3 has 12 residues. Germline values: CDR1 LNHDA, CDR2 SQIVND (reference sequence). The entire variable domain, with the rest obtained from reference TRBV19 and TRBJ1-5, is as follows: DGGITQSPKYLFRKEGQNVTLSCEQNLNHDAMYWYRQDPGQGLRLIYYSQIVNDFQKGDIAEGYSVSREKKESFPLTVTSAQKNPTAFYLCASSISHQPQHFGDGTRLSIL.

The chain links TRBV6-2 or TRBV6-3 to TRBJ2-1, with a tentative D call TRBD2 (6 bases). In germline, CDR1 is MNHEY, CDR2 SVGEGT. V lost 6 bases to trimming and J lost 3 bases, with 9 bases between them. The CDR3 is 13 residues long. CDR3 nucleotides: TGTGCCAGCAGGGACTACAACTACAATGAGCAGTTCTTC. Protein: CASRDYNYNEQFF.

The CDR3 region has the DNA TGTGCCAGCAGCCAATTTCGGCCTTCGTACGGGGAGCTGTTTTTT. Its translation: CASSQFRPSYGELFF. This chain joins TRBV3-1 and TRBJ2-2; D gene unclear. CDR3 length: 15 amino acids. V was clipped by 2 bases and J by 7 bases, with 14 bases between them. Germline CDR1 and CDR2: LGHDT and YNNKEL (reference sequence).

The chain recombines TRBV7-9 with TRBJ2-1, with a possible D match to TRBD1 (5 bases). The CDR3 is 14 residues long. Germline-derived CDR1 and CDR2 are SEHNR and FQNEAQ (reference sequence). The germline V and J ends were trimmed by 1 base and 13 bases, with 17 bases remaining between them. CDR3 residues: CASSLDSRTTDQFF. The CDR3, as DNA: TGTGCCAGCAGCTTAGATTCGAGGACAACCGATCAGTTCTTC.

In this sample, this clonotype turned up many times. The rearrangement uses TRBV4-3 and TRBJ2-7; a weak D match, TRBD2 (6 bases). Germline CDR1 LGHNA, CDR2 YSLEER. The CDR3 loop spans 17 amino acids. V was clipped by 0 bases and J by 0 bases, with 15 bases between them. The CDR3: CASSQEGGAGPSYEQYF. DNA for the CDR3: TGCGCCAGCAGCCAAGAAGGAGGGGCGGGCCCCTCCTACGAGCAGTACTTC.

The chain combines TRBV28 with TRBJ2-7, with 9 bases lining up with TRBD1. V shed 6 bases and J 7 bases; nucleotides not matched to a gene: 10. This CDR3 is 14 amino acids long. Germline values: CDR1 MDHEN, CDR2 SYDVKM. In DNA form, the CDR3 reads TGTGCCAGCAGCCTCCGACAGGGGGTCGGGGAGCAGTACTTC. Translation gives CASSLRQGVGEQYF. Full variable domain (outside the CDR3, taken from reference TRBV28 and TRBJ2-7): DVKVTQSSRYLVKRTGEKVFLECVQDMDHENMFWYRQDPGLGLRLIYFSYDVKMKEKGDIPEGYSVSREKKERFSLILESASTNQTSMYLCASSLRQGVGEQYFGPGTRLTVT.

This clonotype was observed at least ten times. V and J are TRBV9 and TRBJ2-7; 14 bases match TRBD2. The CDR3 contains 15 residues. J lost 6 bases, V lost 3 bases, and 5 bases had no gene match. CDR1 and CDR2 from the germline V gene are SGDLS and YYNGEE. CDR3 protein: CASSGGTSGGSEQYF. The CDR3, as DNA: TGTGCCAGCAGCGGAGGGACTAGCGGGGGTAGCGAGCAGTACTTC.

The gene calls are TRBV11-2 and TRBJ2-1; tentatively, D is TRBD1 (6 bases). This CDR3 spans 12 amino acids. V was shortened by 4 bases and J by 5 bases, with 6 bases between the two germline ends. The V gene's germline CDR1 is SGHAT and CDR2 FQNNGV. The CDR3 here is CASSWTDNEQFF. The DNA of the CDR3 is TGTGCCAGCAGCTGGACAGACAATGAGCAGTTCTTC.

The CDR3 spells CASSYSPRKETQYF. The DNA of the CDR3 is TGTGCCAGCAGTTACTCTCCTAGAAAAGAGACCCAGTACTTC. The rearrangement links TRBV6-5 to TRBJ2-5; D gene unclear. CDR1 is MNHEY and CDR2 is SVGAGI in the germline V gene. The germline V and J ends were trimmed by 0 bases and 3 bases, with 8 bases remaining between them. The CDR3 spans 14 residues.

The table lists this clonotype with many counts. V and J are TRBV7-9 and TRBJ1-4; D not resolved. In germline, CDR1 is SEHNR, CDR2 FQNEAQ (reference sequence). V lost 5 bases and J 12 bases, leaving 16 bases between the germline ends. The CDR3 totals 13 residues. CDR3 loop: CASSPPTNWELFF. DNA for the CDR3: TGTGCCAGCAGCCCCCCAACGAATTGGGAACTGTTTTTT.

This clonotype was counted only a few times. The rearrangement joins TRBV6-2 or TRBV6-3 to TRBJ2-2; a weak D match, TRBD2 (6 bases). Germline V gene lookup returns CDR1 MNHEY and CDR2 SVGEGT. The CDR3 totals 15 residues. Deletions cut 4 bases from V and 1 base from J, with 10 bases between. CDR3 DNA sequence: TGTGCCAGCAGTTTACGGGGGAGGAACACCGGGGAGCTGTTTTTT. Its translation: CASSLRGRNTGELFF.

This clonotype was counted a few times. The V and J genes are TRBV20-1 and TRBJ2-1; TRBD2 might be the D (6 bases). Trimming removed 7 bases at V and 4 bases at J, with 17 bases between. Germline V gives CDR1 DFQATT, CDR2 SNEGSKA (reference sequence). The CDR3 has 14 residues. In DNA form, the CDR3 reads TGCAGTGTGACCGGGACTGAATATTACAATGAGCAGTTCTTC. As protein: CSVTGTEYYNEQFF.